The entry that follows covers one T cell receptor (beta chain) sequence. Its target is not known. Per germline, CDR1 MDHEN and CDR2 SYDVKM. The CDR3 has 14 residues. V lost 7 bases and J lost 4, with 16 bases in between. This sample stems from a study of T cell repertoires in cytomegalovirus infection. Looking at the study overall: CMV infection together with matching HLA type was indicated by public TCR beta signatures. Broader study findings: In two of eight donors, the top clonotype was HLA-C-restricted CMV-specific. Cumulative public TCR beta family frequency identified CMV carriers with the relevant HLA.

MiXCR was run by TCRdb on the reads, yielding one entry per CDR3 protein. The sample lists roughly 250,000 distinct CDR3 sequences, about 23% occurring once. This clonotype was sampled from a human donor in good health (CMV status not recorded). Some clones in this sample may be carry-over from other donors' samples. The sequenced sample consisted of CD8+ T cells from PBMCs. The rearrangement links TRBV28 to TRBJ1-2, with D unclear. The CDR3 nucleotides are TGTGCCAGCACCCCTTATAGTCTGGGCTATGGCTACACCTTC. Amino acid sequence: CASTPYSLGYGYTF.